The TCR beta chain under discussion was sequenced for a study of tissue T cells after allogeneic stem cell transplantation. Study-wide points: Within patients, tissue anatomy strongly shaped TCR repertoire composition. Alloreactivity or antigen specificity of tissue TCRs was not determined; some clones might be host cells.

After removal of 1 base from V and 3 bases from J, the junction contained 1 base not matched to a gene. CDR3 length: 14 residues. Germline lookup yields CDR1 FNHDT and CDR2 SITEND (reference sequence). Stated time point: mouse harvest day 7 after allogeneic transplant. Mouse grafts combined 10^7 T-cell-depleted bone marrow cells with 10^6 splenic CD5+ T cells. Mice had MHC-mismatched B6 into BALB/c GVHD, sampled day 7 or 14. This clone qualifies as medium-sized (0.01 to 0.1%). Antigen: not known. The genes and germline here are from mouse. The read terminates 1 residue before the CDR3 end, so the remaining end is supplied by the germline J gene. Using immunoSEQ multiplex PCR, the repertoire was profiled, and TCRdb retains in-frame clones only, with some absent. This table holds about 6,600 clones, around half found once.

The sequenced sample consisted of lymph node tissue. V usage is TRBV19 and J usage is TRBJ2-7; 10 nucleotides line up with TRBD2. This receptor was identified in a female BALB/c mouse given C57BL/6 T cells with graft-versus-host disease after an allogeneic hematopoietic cell transplant. The CDR3 loop is CASSILGGRYEQYF. Incomplete CDR3 DNA: TGTGCCAGCAGTATACTGGGGGGGCGCTATGAACAGTAC.